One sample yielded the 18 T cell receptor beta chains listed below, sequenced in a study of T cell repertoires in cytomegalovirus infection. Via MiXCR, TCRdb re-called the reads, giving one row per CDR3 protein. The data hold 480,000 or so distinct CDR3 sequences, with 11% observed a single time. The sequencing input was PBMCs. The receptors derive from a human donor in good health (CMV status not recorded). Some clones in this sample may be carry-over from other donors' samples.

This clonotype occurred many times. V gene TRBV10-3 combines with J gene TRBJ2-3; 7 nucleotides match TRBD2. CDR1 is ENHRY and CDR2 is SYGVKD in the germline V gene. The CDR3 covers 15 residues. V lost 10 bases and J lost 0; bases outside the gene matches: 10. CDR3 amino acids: CASRPREYSTDTQYF. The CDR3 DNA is TGTGCCAGCCGTCCGCGGGAGTATAGCACAGATACGCAGTATTTT.

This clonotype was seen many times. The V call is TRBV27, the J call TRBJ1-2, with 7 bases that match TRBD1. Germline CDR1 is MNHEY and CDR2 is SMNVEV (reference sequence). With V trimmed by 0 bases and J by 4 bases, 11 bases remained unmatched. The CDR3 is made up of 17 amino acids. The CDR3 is CASSLSPGTARIYGYTF. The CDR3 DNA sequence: TGTGCCAGCAGTTTATCGCCAGGGACAGCGAGAATCTATGGCTACACCTTC.

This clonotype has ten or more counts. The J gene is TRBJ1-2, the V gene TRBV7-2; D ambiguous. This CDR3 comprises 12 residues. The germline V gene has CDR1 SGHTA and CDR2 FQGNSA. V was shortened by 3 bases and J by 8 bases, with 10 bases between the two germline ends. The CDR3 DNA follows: TGTGCCAGCAGCTTGGACGGAGGCGGCTACACCTTC. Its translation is CASSLDGGGYTF.

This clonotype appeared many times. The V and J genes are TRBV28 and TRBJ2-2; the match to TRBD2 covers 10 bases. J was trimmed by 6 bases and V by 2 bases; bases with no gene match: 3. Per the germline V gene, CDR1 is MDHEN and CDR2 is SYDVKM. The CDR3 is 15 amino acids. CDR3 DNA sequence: TGTGCCAGCAGTTTACCTAGCGGGGGACCCGGGGAGCTGTTTTTT. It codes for CASSLPSGGPGELFF.

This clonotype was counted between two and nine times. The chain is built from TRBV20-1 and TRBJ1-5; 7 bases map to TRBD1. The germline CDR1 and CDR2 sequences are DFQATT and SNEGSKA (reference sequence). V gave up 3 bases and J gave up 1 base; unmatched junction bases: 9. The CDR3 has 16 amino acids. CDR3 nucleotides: TGCAGTGCTAGGGGACAGCATCCCGTCAGCAATCAGCCCCAGCATTTT. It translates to CSARGQHPVSNQPQHF.

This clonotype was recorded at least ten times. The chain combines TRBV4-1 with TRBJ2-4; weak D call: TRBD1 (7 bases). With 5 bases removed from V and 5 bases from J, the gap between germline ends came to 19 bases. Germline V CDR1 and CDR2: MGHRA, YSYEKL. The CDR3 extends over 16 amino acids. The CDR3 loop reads CASSTGAGREENIQYF. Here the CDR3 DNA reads TGCGCCAGCAGCACAGGGGCCGGGAGAGAGGAAAACATTCAGTACTTC.

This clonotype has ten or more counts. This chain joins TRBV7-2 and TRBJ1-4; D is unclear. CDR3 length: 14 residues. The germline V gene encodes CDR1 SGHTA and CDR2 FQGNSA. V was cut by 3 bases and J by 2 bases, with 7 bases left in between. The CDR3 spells CASSFGMTNEKLFF. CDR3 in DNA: TGTGCCAGCAGCTTTGGGATGACTAATGAAAAACTGTTTTTT.

CDR3 sequence: CASSLFSGSGTDTQYF. CDR3 bases: TGTGCCAGCAGTTTATTTAGCGGGAGTGGAACAGATACGCAGTATTTT. The chain combines TRBV28 with TRBJ2-3; TRBD2 agrees at 9 bases. CDR1 is MDHEN, CDR2 SYDVKM, per germline. Germline trimming cut 1 base from V and 3 bases from J; bases unmatched to any gene: 5. The CDR3 has 16 amino acids.

Written as DNA, the CDR3 is TGTGCCAGCATCCCTTATGGTCTAGCGGGCCTCACCGGGGAGCTGTTTTTT. It yields the protein CASIPYGLAGLTGELFF. V usage is TRBV28 and J usage is TRBJ2-2; 8 positions agree with TRBD2. Germline loops: CDR1 MDHEN, CDR2 SYDVKM. The CDR3 sequence is 17 residues long. The junction had 14 bases not matched to a gene; V was cut back by 7 bases and J by 4 bases.

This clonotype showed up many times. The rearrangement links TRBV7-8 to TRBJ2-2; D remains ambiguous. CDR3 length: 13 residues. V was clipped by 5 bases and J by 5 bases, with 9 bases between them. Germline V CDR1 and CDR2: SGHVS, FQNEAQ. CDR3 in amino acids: CASSAFITGELFF. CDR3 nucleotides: TGTGCCAGCAGCGCTTTTATTACCGGGGAGCTGTTTTTT.

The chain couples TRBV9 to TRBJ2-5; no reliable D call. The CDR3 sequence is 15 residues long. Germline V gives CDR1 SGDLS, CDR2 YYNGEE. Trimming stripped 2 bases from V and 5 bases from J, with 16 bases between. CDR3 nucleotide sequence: TGTGCCAGCAGCGTCCGGACCCTTTCTGACGAGACCCAGTACTTC. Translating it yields CASSVRTLSDETQYF.

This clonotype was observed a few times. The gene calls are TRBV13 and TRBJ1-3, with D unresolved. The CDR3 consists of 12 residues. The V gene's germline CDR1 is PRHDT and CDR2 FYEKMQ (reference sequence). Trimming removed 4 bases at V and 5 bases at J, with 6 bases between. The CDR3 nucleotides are TGTGCCAGCAGCTCAAAGAGAAACACCATATATTTT. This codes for CASSSKRNTIYF.

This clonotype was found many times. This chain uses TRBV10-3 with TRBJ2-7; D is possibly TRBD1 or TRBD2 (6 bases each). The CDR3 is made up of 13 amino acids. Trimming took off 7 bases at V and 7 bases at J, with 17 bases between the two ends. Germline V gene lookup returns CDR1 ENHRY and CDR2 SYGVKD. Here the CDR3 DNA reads TGTGCCATCAAGGTGGGGGCTAGCGAAGAGCAGTACTTC. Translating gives CAIKVGASEEQYF.

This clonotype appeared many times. The CDR3 protein is CASSLRQSIAKNIQYF. As DNA, the CDR3 is TGTGCCAGCAGTTTAAGACAGTCAATAGCCAAAAACATTCAGTACTTC. The gene calls are TRBV28 and TRBJ2-4; D may be TRBD1 (5 bases). This CDR3 is built from 16 residues. V lost 2 bases and J 0 bases, leaving 11 bases between the germline ends. Germline V lookup: CDR1 MDHEN, CDR2 SYDVKM.

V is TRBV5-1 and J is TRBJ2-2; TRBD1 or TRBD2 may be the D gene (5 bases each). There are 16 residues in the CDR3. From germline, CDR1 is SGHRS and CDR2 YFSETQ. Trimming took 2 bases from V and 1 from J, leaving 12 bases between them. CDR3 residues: CASSFLGAGNTGELFF. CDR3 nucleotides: TGCGCCAGCAGCTTTCTAGGGGCGGGGAACACCGGGGAGCTGTTTTTT.

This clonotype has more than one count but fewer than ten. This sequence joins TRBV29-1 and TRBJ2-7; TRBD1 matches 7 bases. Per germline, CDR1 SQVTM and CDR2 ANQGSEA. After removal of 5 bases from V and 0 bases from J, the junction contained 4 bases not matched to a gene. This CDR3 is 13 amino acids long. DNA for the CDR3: TGCAGCGTTTTACAGGGGAGCTCCTACGAGCAGTACTTC. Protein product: CSVLQGSSYEQYF.

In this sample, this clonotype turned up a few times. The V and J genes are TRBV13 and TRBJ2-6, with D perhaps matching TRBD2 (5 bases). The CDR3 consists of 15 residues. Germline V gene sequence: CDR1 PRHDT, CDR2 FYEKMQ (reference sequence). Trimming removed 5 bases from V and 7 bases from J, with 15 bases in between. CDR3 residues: CASSPGERVANVLTF. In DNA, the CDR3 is TGTGCCAGCAGCCCGGGTGAGAGGGTAGCCAACGTCCTGACTTTC.

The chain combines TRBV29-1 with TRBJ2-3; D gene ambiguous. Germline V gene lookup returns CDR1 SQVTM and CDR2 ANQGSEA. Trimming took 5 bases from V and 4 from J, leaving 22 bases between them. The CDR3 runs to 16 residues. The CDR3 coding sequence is TGCAGCGTTTTTAAAGTTTTGACGTCCGGTGCAGATACGCAGTATTTT. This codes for CSVFKVLTSGADTQYF.